These 14 T cell receptor beta chains share one sample of origin, sequenced in a study of shared clonotypes between healthy human individuals. Cells designated naive CD8 were CD45RO-negative and were positively selected for CCR7, with terminally differentiated effector memory CD45RA+ cells excluded. Measured with immunoSEQ multiplex PCR; TCRdb has only the in-frame clones, and not every one. The sample gives approximately 1.9 million clones, about 94% of which show up once; around 1.8% is in the top ten. The sequenced material came from naive CD8+ T cells from PBMCs. The origin of the receptors is a man aged 18 to 30 in good health. Some clones in this sample may be carry-over from other donors' samples.

The CDR3 region has the DNA TGTGCCAGCAGCTTAGATCTAGCGGGAGGGTACAATGAGCAGTTCTTC. Translation: CASSLDLAGGYNEQFF. The V gene is TRBV7-8, the J gene TRBJ2-1; TRBD2 agrees at 12 bases. J was trimmed by 4 bases and V by 1 base; bases with no gene match: 2. This CDR3 region has 16 residues. CDR1 is SGHVS and CDR2 is FQNEAQ in the germline V gene.

V gene TRBV4-1 combines with J gene TRBJ2-5; D call uncertain. Gene TRBJ2-7 matches the end of the DNA better, so the J call may be wrong. The CDR3 is 13 amino acids. Germline V gives CDR1 MGHRA, CDR2 YSYEKL. Here the CDR3 DNA reads TGCGCCAGCAGCCCGAACATTGGATACGAGCAGTACTTC. Amino acid sequence: CASSPNIGYEQYF.

As for this clone: Distinct nucleotide sequences in the sample also encode this CDR3. This chain uses TRBV27 with TRBJ2-7; 10 bases align to TRBD2. J was trimmed by 2 bases and V by 5 bases; bases with no gene match: 6. There are 15 residues in the CDR3. Germline CDR1 reads MNHEY; CDR2 reads SMNVEV (reference sequence). In DNA form, the CDR3 reads TGTGCCAGCAGTCTCGGCCTAGCGGGGGCCTACGAGCAGTACTTC. It yields the protein CASSLGLAGAYEQYF.

This sequence joins TRBV30 and TRBJ2-1; D unresolved. CDR3 length equals 12 residues. Germline values: CDR1 GTSNPN, CDR2 SVGIG (reference sequence). The V and J ends lost 0 bases and 8 bases respectively, with 8 bases between them. CDR3 DNA: TGTGCCTGGAGTGTATCTTCCGATGAGCAGTTCTTC. It encodes CAWSVSSDEQFF. Full variable domain (remainder filled in from reference TRBV30 and TRBJ2-1): SQTIHQWPATLVQPVGSPLSLECTVEGTSNPNLYWYRQAAGRGLQLLFYSVGIGQISSEVPQNLSASRPQDRQFILSSKKLLLSDSGFYLCAWSVSSDEQFFGPGTRLTVL.

The V gene is TRBV5-4, the J gene TRBJ2-1; 7 bases are shared with TRBD2. After removal of 0 bases from V and 1 base from J, the junction contained 16 bases not matched to a gene. Germline lookup yields CDR1 SGHNT and CDR2 YYREEE (reference sequence). CDR3 length: 20 amino acids. CDR3 amino acids: CASSLVVRRMLAESYNEQFF. CDR3 nucleotide sequence: TGTGCCAGCAGCTTGGTGGTACGTAGAATGCTAGCGGAGTCCTACAATGAGCAGTTCTTC.

This chain joins TRBV29-1 and TRBJ2-5; 8 nucleotides line up with TRBD1. CDR1 and CDR2 (germline): SQVTM, ANQGSEA. V shed 8 bases and J 5 bases; nucleotides not matched to a gene: 16. The CDR3 runs to 15 residues. CDR3 in DNA: TGCAGCCATACAGGACAGGGCGTGGACGCGGAGACCCAGTACTTC. This encodes CSHTGQGVDAETQYF. The variable domain in full, completed from reference TRBV29-1 and TRBJ2-5, reads SAVISQKPSRDICQRGTSLTIQCQVDSQVTMMFWYRQQPGQSLTLIATANQGSEATYESGFVIDKFPISRPNLTFSTLTVSNMSPEDSSIYLCSHTGQGVDAETQYFGPGTRLLVL.

This chain connects TRBV27 to TRBJ1-1; possibly TRBD1 for D (6 bases). V lost 2 bases, J lost 7 bases, and 14 bases lay in between. The V gene's germline CDR1 is MNHEY and CDR2 SMNVEV (reference sequence). CDR3 length: 14 amino acids. The DNA of the CDR3 is TGTGCCAGCAGTTTACTAAGGACAGCGGATGAAGCTTTCTTT. As protein: CASSLLRTADEAFF.

V gene TRBV7-9 combines with J gene TRBJ2-1, with 9 bases fitting TRBD2. V gave up 11 bases and J gave up 5 bases; unmatched junction bases: 13. CDR3 length: 15 residues. Germline V lookup: CDR1 SEHNR, CDR2 FQNEAQ (reference sequence). CDR3 nucleotides: TGTGCCGGGCAAGCGGGGGGCCGTAGTCACAATGAGCAGTTCTTC. It specifies CAGQAGGRSHNEQFF.

The rearrangement uses TRBV20-1 and TRBJ1-2; D is unresolved. This CDR3 has 10 residues. Germline V gene data show CDR1 as DFQATT and CDR2 as SNEGSKA (reference sequence). V dropped 6 bases and J dropped 4 bases, with 6 bases sitting between them. The DNA of the CDR3 is TGCAGTGCGCGATTCTATGGCTACACCTTC. Protein sequence: CSARFYGYTF.

The chain has TRBV28 and TRBJ2-5; D unclear. Near its end, the DNA agrees better with TRBJ2-7, so the J call may be wrong. Per the germline V gene, CDR1 is MDHEN and CDR2 is SYDVKM. CDR3 length: 13 amino acids. Here the CDR3 reads CASSLVITYEQYF. In DNA form, the CDR3 reads TGTGCCAGCAGTTTAGTGATTACCTACGAGCAGTACTTC.

The V and J genes are TRBV27 and TRBJ2-7, with D maybe TRBD2 (5 bases). V lost 6 bases, J lost 4 bases, and 19 bases lay in between. The germline gives CDR1 MNHEY, CDR2 SMNVEV (reference sequence). The CDR3 covers 15 residues. The CDR3 nucleotides read TGTGCCAGCAGCCGCGACCGGATCGGGAAATACGAGCAGTACTTC. It is translated as CASSRDRIGKYEQYF.

The chain uses TRBV9 and TRBJ1-1, with D possibly being TRBD1 (6 bases). The CDR3 is 14 amino acids. Trimming cost V 4 bases and J 7 bases, with 17 bases left between them. Per the germline V gene, CDR1 is SGDLS and CDR2 is YYNGEE. The CDR3 sequence: CASSPRSLGHEAFF. CDR3 nucleotides: TGTGCCAGCAGCCCCCGATCGTTGGGACATGAAGCTTTCTTT.

This chain uses TRBV29-1 with TRBJ1-1, with D hard to call. CDR1 and CDR2 (germline): SQVTM, ANQGSEA. Deletions cut 7 bases from V and 6 bases from J, with 15 bases between. CDR3 size: 12 residues. In DNA, the CDR3 is TGCAGCGCCGGACTCCCCTCGGCTGAAGCTTTCTTT. Its protein is CSAGLPSAEAFF. Full variable domain (rest looked up from reference TRBV29-1 and TRBJ1-1): SAVISQKPSRDICQRGTSLTIQCQVDSQVTMMFWYRQQPGQSLTLIATANQGSEATYESGFVIDKFPISRPNLTFSTLTVSNMSPEDSSIYLCSAGLPSAEAFFGQGTRLTVV.

The chain carries TRBV15 and TRBJ1-5; no reliable D call. The CDR3 has 15 amino acids. CDR1 and CDR2 (germline): LNHNV, YYDKDF (reference sequence). V gave up 7 bases and J gave up 0 bases, with 13 bases separating them. The CDR3 nucleotides read TGTGCCACCAAACCGGGAACTTATAGCAATCAGCCCCAGCATTTT. It encodes CATKPGTYSNQPQHF.